This TCR beta chain was sequenced in a study of identifying expanded T cells in peripheral blood. Study observations and caveats: Differentially abundant clones: around 1.2 between replicates, approximately 15 at roughly 2 weeks, less than 20 at four. Clone count variance between approximately two-week samples rose with total template count.

Clones were sequenced by immunoSEQ multiplex PCR, and TCRdb holds only the in-frame ones, with some missing. The table records 80,000 or so clones, just under 85% of them present only once. Concerning this clone: The target antigen is unknown.

No infections or other immune events were documented during collection. The CDR3 is made up of 15 amino acids. Looked up from germline, CDR1 is LGHNA and CDR2 is YSLEER. Trimming cost V 3 bases and J 6 bases, with 14 bases left between them. The clonotype was recovered from a person aged 18-70 years in good health. The rearrangement joins TRBV4-3 to TRBJ2-2; D possibly matches TRBD1 or TRBD2 (5 bases each). The sample comprised blood. CDR3 residues: CASSQGSEGPGELFF. In DNA, the CDR3 is TGCGCCAGCAGCCAGGGGTCCGAGGGACCCGGGGAGCTGTTTTTT.